This TCR beta chain is from a study of response to subunit inactivated influenza vaccine. Whole-study results and caveats: Authors suggested each seasonal influenza vaccination recruits few new T cells.

TCRdb reanalysed the RT-PCR reads using MiXCR and keeps one entry per CDR3 protein. The sample lists fewer than 600,000 distinct CDR3 sequences; under 8.5% were seen once. This clonotype was found a few times. Antigen specificity is unknown. This CDR3 spans 13 amino acids. Material: PBMCs from blood, obtained less than 30 months after vaccination. The chain carries TRBV21-1 and TRBJ2-1; TRBD2 reflects the table's D call only, with no check against the DNA. TRBV21-1 is given as a pseudogene. The TCR was taken from a man aged 50 to 69 who received an inactivated influenza vaccine. DNA of the CDR3: TGTGCCAGCAAGCTAGCGGAAGACAATGAGCAGTTCTTC. Translating gives CASKLAEDNEQFF.